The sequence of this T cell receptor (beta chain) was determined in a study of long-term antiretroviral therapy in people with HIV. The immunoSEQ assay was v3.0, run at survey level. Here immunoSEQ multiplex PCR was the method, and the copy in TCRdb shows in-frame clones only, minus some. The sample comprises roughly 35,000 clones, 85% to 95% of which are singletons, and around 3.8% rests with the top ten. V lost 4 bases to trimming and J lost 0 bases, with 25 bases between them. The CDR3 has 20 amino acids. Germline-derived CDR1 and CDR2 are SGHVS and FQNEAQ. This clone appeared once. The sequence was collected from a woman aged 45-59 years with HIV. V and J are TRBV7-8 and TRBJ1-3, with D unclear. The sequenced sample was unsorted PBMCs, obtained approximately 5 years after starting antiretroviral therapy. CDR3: CASSSRGGPSDLSSGNTIYF. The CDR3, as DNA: TGTGCCAGCAGCTCCCGGGGTGGACCGTCGGATCTAAGCTCTGGAAACACCATATATTTT.